This paragraph reports one T cell receptor beta chain. Its antigen remains unidentified. Base qualities are not at hand, and no much larger clone is one base apart. In the prospective study, participants were roughly 18 to 100 years old, resided in 20 to 30 geographic areas of the United States, and were enrolled through a virtual design. In the prospective study, participants were assigned to cohorts based on the clinical history participants reported in a screening survey and a study questionnaire. Recovered participants in ImmuneRACE Cohort 3 were defined as having two consecutive negative NP/OP PCR tests, clearance from a healthcare professional, or resolution of symptoms. In the prospective study, mobile phlebotomists collected whole blood, serum and a nasopharyngeal or oropharyngeal swab from each participant. Additional blood draws and questionnaires over an approximately two-month period could optionally be provided by prospective study participants. Blood samples from the prospective study were shipped frozen or at room temperature prior to DNA extraction.

This entry comes from a study of blood T cell repertoires in COVID-19 (TCRdb year 2020). Context from the whole study: Collaborator samples came from the United States, Italy and Spain and covered acute and convalescent phases of COVID-19. The material from the prospective study consisted of cDNA or gDNA derived from T cells, B-cell-depleted T cells, or PBMCs. The samples were drawn from two sources: the first 160 participants of the ongoing ImmuneRACE study, and 950 to 1,500 subjects contributed by 6 global collaborators. Deeply sampled blood TCRbeta repertoires from subjects exposed to, actively infected with, or recovered from COVID-19 were included in the dataset. The repertoires were released in a freely available public database intended as a resource for research on the immune response to SARS-CoV-2. A de-identified subject ID, COVID-19 status, age in years and sex were almost always included in the sample metadata. HLA class I and class II types, where available, came from metadata supplied by the sample provider rather than from assay-based typing. On the study overall, not on this receptor specifically: How much clinical and demographic metadata was included differed by source and by participant, and the metadata was provided uncurated.

TCRbeta CDR3 regions were amplified from genomic DNA by means of the immunoSEQ Assay, a bias-controlled multiplex PCR. Processing in the source paper ran as follows. Within the assay, amplification of reference gene primers was used to estimate how many nucleated cells each sample contained. To quantify the absolute abundance of each unique TCRbeta CDR3 rearrangement, sequence reads were collapsed and filtered. For each sample, productive Simpson clonality was calculated as the square root of Simpson's diversity index across productive rearrangements. TCRdb retrieved this table from immuneACCESS and kept in-frame rearrangements only. Not all clones are present; in checked studies, unresolved V genes account for under half, and no reason is known for the remainder. For V, J and clone size, that table is used; D and trimming come from the DNA. The sample has a few hundred thousand clones on record, approximately 84% of them singletons. The top ten clonotypes cover 3.4% of the sample.

Reading the germline V gene gives CDR1 ENHRY and CDR2 SYGVKD. V sheds 10 bases and J sheds 6 bases, leaving 16 bases between their ends. The CDR3 contains 14 residues, cysteine and phenylalanine counted. The DNA shown is the 42-base CDR3, in frame from base 1. Material for sequencing was PBMCs or T cells enriched from blood (not recorded which). The sequence was collected from a man aged 45-60 years who had recovered from COVID-19. Rearrangement joined TRBV10-3 to TRBJ1-6; the D segment could be TRBD1, given 6 matching bases. The sequenced DNA: TGTGCCACGCAAGGAGGACAGTCTAATTCACCCCTCCACTTT. It encodes CATQGGQSNSPLHF.